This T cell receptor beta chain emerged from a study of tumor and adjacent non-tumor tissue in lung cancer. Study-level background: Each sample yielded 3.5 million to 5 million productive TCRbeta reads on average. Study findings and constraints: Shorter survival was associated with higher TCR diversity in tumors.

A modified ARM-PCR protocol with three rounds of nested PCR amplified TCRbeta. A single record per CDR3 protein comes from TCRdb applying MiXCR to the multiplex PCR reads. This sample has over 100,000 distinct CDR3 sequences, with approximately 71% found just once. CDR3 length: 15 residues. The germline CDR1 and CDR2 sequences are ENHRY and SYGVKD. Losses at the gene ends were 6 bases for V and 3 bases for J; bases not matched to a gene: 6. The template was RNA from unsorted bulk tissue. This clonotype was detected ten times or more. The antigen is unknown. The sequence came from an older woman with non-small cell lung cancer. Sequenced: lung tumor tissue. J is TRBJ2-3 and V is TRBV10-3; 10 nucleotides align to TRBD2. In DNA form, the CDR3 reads TGTGCCATCAGCGCGAGCGGGAGGGTGACAGATACGCAGTATTTT. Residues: CAISASGRVTDTQYF.